The table lists the clone carrying this T cell receptor beta chain with many counts. This sample is part of a study of CD8+CD57+ T cells in acquired aplastic anemia. Genomic DNA constituted the template upon which TCR beta VDJ and CDR3 profiling was performed. In TCRdb, the reads were re-called with MiXCR into one record per CDR3 protein. The sample has around 200,000 distinct CDR3 sequences, less than 75% seen once. Only patients with CD8+CD57+ cell expansion on flow cytometry were chosen for sequencing. Among the patients, all had severe acquired aplastic anemia. Source material: sorted CD4+, CD8+, or CD8+CD57+ T cells (not recorded which) from PBMCs. The sequence was collected from a human donor with aplastic anemia.

CDR3 DNA sequence: TGTGCCAGCAGCTTGGACCACATGACGGTTGAGCAGTTCTTC. This translates into CASSLDHMTVEQFF. The chain couples TRBV7-9 to TRBJ2-1; the D is unclear. The V gene lost 3 bases and the J gene lost 9 bases, with 15 bases spanning the gap. The CDR3 runs 14 residues. Per germline, CDR1 SEHNR and CDR2 FQNEAQ (reference sequence). The entire variable domain, with the rest obtained from reference TRBV7-9 and TRBJ2-1, is as follows: DTGVSQNPRHKITKRGQNVTFRCDPISEHNRLYWYRQTLGQGPEFLTYFQNEAQLEKSRLLSDRFSAERPKGSFSTLEIQRTEQGDSAMYLCASSLDHMTVEQFFGPGTRLTVL.